The text below deals with one T cell receptor beta chain. RNA transcripts gave rise to amplified TCR beta CDR3 regions. The HTBI set primed first-round TCR CDR3 RT-PCR. From the multiplex PCR reads, TCRdb called clonotypes with MiXCR, one entry per CDR3 protein. The top ten hold approximately 25% of the sample, which has about 350,000 distinct CDR3 sequences, 11% to 15% seen once. Germline V gene data show CDR1 as KGHSH and CDR2 as LQKENI. This CDR3 has 16 residues. The V and J ends lost 9 bases and 4 bases, in that order; junction bases with no gene match: 17. These data come from a study of T cells in Graves' hyperthyroidism and ophthalmopathy.

The sequence came from a woman aged 25 to 39 with Graves' hyperthyroidism. The sequencing sample was made of blood. The chain carries TRBV18 and TRBJ1-1, with 7 bases identical to TRBD1. The CDR3 spells CASALAGIGGFTEAFF. The DNA of the CDR3 is TGTGCCAGTGCTTTAGCCGGGATAGGGGGCTTCACTGAAGCTTTCTTT.